This is a list of T cell receptor beta chains from one sample in a study of patients and donors after allogeneic stem cell transplantation. One entry per CDR3 protein, called by TCRdb with MiXCR from the RT-PCR reads. The sample contains around 240,000 distinct CDR3 sequences, approximately 14% of which appear only once. Material: blood, either unsorted or a sorted T cell fraction (not recorded which). The origin of the receptors is a human donor who was either an allogeneic HSCT recipient or a stem cell or donor lymphocyte infusion donor (not recorded which). It is not recorded whose cells these are; they may come from a transplant donor. Each CDR3 is given with its conserved first and last residue. A D gene is named only where the DNA matches it firmly. Some rows have no size entry. The others give once, few or many, or a class for an expanded clone.

>-|TRBJ2-5|TRBV24-1|few
CATSDTLNSGKETQYF
TGTGCCACCAGTGATACCCTCAATAGCGGAAAGGAGACCCAGTACTTC
>TRBD1|TRBJ1-1|TRBV11-2|few
CASSRPGGAVRKNTEAFF
TGTGCCAGCAGTCGTCCAGGGGGCGCGGTAAGGAAAAACACTGAAGCTTTCTTT
>-|TRBJ2-1|TRBV7-2|many
CASSGETSYNEQFF
TGTGCCAGCTCCGGAGAAACCTCTTACAATGAGCAGTTCTTC
>TRBD1|TRBJ1-1|TRBV18|-
CASSPTTGGDTEAFF
TGTGCAAGCTCACCAACGACAGGGGGCGACACTGAAGCTTTCTTT
>-|TRBJ2-5|TRBV19|-
CASSRQSPQETQYF
TGTGCCAGTAGCAGACAGAGTCCTCAAGAGACCCAGTACTTC
>-|TRBJ1-6|TRBV25-1|-
CASSDSGTPDSPLHF
TGTGCCAGCAGTGATTCAGGGACTCCAGATTCACCCCTCCACTTT
>-|TRBJ1-1|TRBV5-1|-
CASSWDILTTEAFF
TGCGCCAGCAGCTGGGACATTTTAACAACTGAAGCTTTCTTT
>-|TRBJ2-1|TRBV28|few
CATTDYGRQFF
TGTGCCACCACAGATTACGGAAGGCAGTTCTTC
>TRBD2|TRBJ2-1|TRBV24-1|few
CATSDQTSGGYNEQFF
TGTGCCACCAGTGATCAAACTAGCGGGGGGTACAATGAGCAGTTCTTC
>-|TRBJ1-1|TRBV12-3/TRBV12-4|many
CASPGRRGAFF
TGTGCCAGCCCGGGGAGGAGGGGAGCTTTCTTT
>-|TRBJ2-1|TRBV30|few
CAWTELGVGGEQFF
TGTGCCTGGACTGAGTTAGGAGTGGGGGGTGAGCAGTTCTTC
>-|TRBJ2-5|TRBV15|many
CATSRERTQYF
TGTGCCACCAGCAGGGAAAGGACCCAGTACTTC
>-|TRBJ2-1|TRBV4-2|many
CASSQYGGPRGNEQFF
TGTGCCAGCAGCCAATATGGCGGCCCTCGGGGCAATGAGCAGTTCTTC
>-|TRBJ2-7|TRBV24-1|-
CATSLGYEQYF
TGTGCCACCAGTTTGGGGTACGAGCAGTACTTC
>-|TRBJ1-5|TRBV20-1|few
CSAEAGLNQPQHF
TGCAGTGCCGAGGCGGGCCTCAATCAGCCCCAGCATTTT
>TRBD1|TRBJ2-7|TRBV7-8|-
CASSSDRGRLSYEQYF
TGTGCCAGCAGCTCCGACAGGGGGCGACTCTCCTACGAGCAGTACTTC
>-|TRBJ2-5|TRBV5-1|many
CASSDPGTGQETQYF
TGCGCCAGCAGCGACCCCGGGACGGGACAAGAGACCCAGTACTTC
>-|TRBJ1-1|TRBV29-1|-
CSVFRQSGTEAFF
TGCAGCGTTTTCCGCCAGTCAGGGACTGAAGCTTTCTTT
>TRBD2|TRBJ2-3|TRBV9|many
CASSPQSSGSADTQYF
TGTGCCAGCAGCCCCCAATCGAGCGGGAGTGCAGATACGCAGTATTTT
>TRBD1|TRBJ1-5|TRBV20-1|few
CSALPGTDFYQPQHF
TGCAGTGCACTTCCCGGGACAGACTTTTATCAGCCCCAGCATTTT
>TRBD2|TRBJ2-1|TRBV7-2|many
CASSLIPSGKGEQFF
TGTGCCAGCAGCTTAATCCCTAGCGGGAAGGGAGAGCAGTTCTTC
>-|TRBJ1-2|TRBV6-1|many
CASSERPNYGYTF
TGTGCCAGCAGTGAAAGGCCTAACTATGGCTACACCTTC
>-|TRBJ1-1|TRBV12-3/TRBV12-4|few
CASSLWGSTEAFF
TGTGCCAGCAGTTTGTGGGGTTCCACTGAAGCTTTCTTT
>TRBD1|TRBJ2-2|TRBV12-3/TRBV12-4|many
CASSFQGARGELFF
TGTGCCAGCAGTTTCCAGGGGGCCCGGGGGGAGCTGTTTTTT
>TRBD1|TRBJ1-2|TRBV5-6|few
CASSPVRDRVQGYTF
TGTGCCAGCAGCCCCGTCCGGGACAGGGTGCAAGGCTACACCTTC
>-|TRBJ2-7|TRBV5-1|-
CASSSNQGSEQYF
TGCGCCAGCAGCTCAAATCAGGGGAGCGAGCAGTACTTC
>-|TRBJ2-3|TRBV20-1|few
CSARAEKSTDTQYF
TGCAGTGCTAGAGCGGAGAAGTCCACAGATACGCAGTATTTT
>-|TRBJ1-6|TRBV6-1|-
CASSGGGRDSPLHF
TGTGCCAGCAGTGGGGGAGGGAGGGATTCACCCCTCCACTTT